Presented here are 10 T cell receptor beta chains from one specimen sequenced in a study of somatic mutations in cytotoxic T cells in rheumatoid arthritis. The table came from immunoSEQ multiplex PCR; TCRdb's copy has only in-frame clones and leaves some out. The data show 15,000 to 20,000 clones, with roughly 79% seen just once and under 25% held by the top ten. What was sequenced was CD8+ T cells sorted from blood. The source is an adult with rheumatoid arthritis.

This clone was observed a single time. V gene TRBV5-6 combines with J gene TRBJ2-7; no definite D call. This CDR3 is 14 amino acids long. Germline lookup yields CDR1 SGHDT and CDR2 YYEEEE. The V end was cut by 0 bases, the J end by 3 bases, with 10 bases between. In DNA, the CDR3 is TGTGCCAGCAGCTTGGGTTTAGGGAACTACGAGCAGTACTTC. This translates into CASSLGLGNYEQYF.

The chain combines TRBV2 with TRBJ2-5, with 7 bases aligning to TRBD2. The V gene's germline CDR1 is SNHLY and CDR2 FYNNEI. Trimming at V came to 7 bases and at J to 3 bases, leaving 5 bases not matched to a gene. This CDR3 spans 13 amino acids. The CDR3 sequence: CASKWTREETQYF. DNA of the CDR3: TGTGCCAGCAAGTGGACTAGAGAAGAGACCCAGTACTTC.

The chain couples TRBV5-1 to TRBJ1-1, with D unclear. The germline V gene has CDR1 SGHRS and CDR2 YFSETQ. The CDR3 sequence is 18 residues long. V was cut by 0 bases and J by 5 bases, with 23 bases left in between. CDR3 coding DNA: TGCGCCAGCAGCTTGGCCCTGGCAGGCGCGCCATGGGAGACTGAAGCTTTCTTT. It translates to CASSLALAGAPWETEAFF.

The gene calls are TRBV27 and TRBJ1-1; D unclear. The CDR3 runs 16 residues. Germline assignment: CDR1 MNHEY and CDR2 SMNVEV (reference sequence). The V end lost 5 bases, the J end lost 0 bases, and 16 bases lay between the germline ends. The CDR3 sequence: CASSPSVSWVNTEAFF. CDR3 DNA: TGTGCCAGCAGTCCCAGCGTTTCTTGGGTGAACACTGAAGCTTTCTTT.

V and J are TRBV13 and TRBJ2-7; 14 bases align to TRBD2. V shed 5 bases, J shed 1 base, and the junction held 4 bases outside the gene matches. This CDR3 has 16 amino acids. Germline CDR1 is PRHDT and CDR2 is FYEKMQ (reference sequence). CDR3 sequence reads: CASSPGLAGVSYEQYF. In DNA form, the CDR3 reads TGTGCCAGCAGCCCGGGACTAGCGGGGGTATCCTACGAGCAGTACTTC.

This clone was counted a few times. The CDR3 DNA sequence: TGTGCCAGCAGCTTATCGACAAGTTATGGCTACACCTTC. This gives the protein CASSLSTSYGYTF. The gene calls are TRBV7-9 and TRBJ1-2; D not resolved. CDR1 SEHNR and CDR2 FQNEAQ come from the germline V gene (reference sequence). The V and J ends lost 2 bases and 5 bases respectively, with 9 bases between them. The CDR3 is 13 residues long.

This sequence joins TRBV6-6 and TRBJ2-1; TRBD2 agrees at 8 bases. V trimming: 6 bases; J trimming: 4 bases; junction bases outside the gene matches: 8. This CDR3 has 15 amino acids. CDR1 and CDR2 (germline): MNHNY, SVGAGI (reference sequence). CDR3 sequence reads: CASSPIRGGYNEQFF. As DNA, the CDR3 is TGTGCCAGCAGCCCCATTCGGGGGGGGTACAATGAGCAGTTCTTC.

This chain links TRBV15 with TRBJ2-5; D uncertain. The CDR3 loop spans 14 amino acids. Between the trimmed V and J ends, which lost 3 bases and 2 bases, there was a span of 10 bases. From germline, CDR1 is LNHNV and CDR2 YYDKDF (reference sequence). CDR3 DNA sequence: TGTGCCACCAGCAGTCCGGGCAGTCAAGAGACCCAGTACTTC. This translates into CATSSPGSQETQYF.

The genes are TRBV5-8 and TRBJ1-2, with D possibly TRBD1 on 6 matching bases. The V end lost 4 bases, the J end lost 2 bases, and 15 bases lay between the germline ends. CDR3 length: 15 residues. The germline CDR1 and CDR2 sequences are SGHTS and YDEGEE. Here the CDR3 DNA reads TGTGCCAGCAGCCCGCGGACAGTTTCGAACTATGGCTACACCTTC. Translated, it gives CASSPRTVSNYGYTF.

The chain combines TRBV14 with TRBJ2-3; D remains unclear. Germline CDR1 is SGHDN and CDR2 is FVKESK. The V and J ends lost 4 bases and 4 bases respectively, with 9 bases between them. This CDR3 contains 13 residues. CDR3 bases: TGTGCCAGCAGCCTTAGGACGCCAGATACGCAGTATTTT. It codes for CASSLRTPDTQYF.